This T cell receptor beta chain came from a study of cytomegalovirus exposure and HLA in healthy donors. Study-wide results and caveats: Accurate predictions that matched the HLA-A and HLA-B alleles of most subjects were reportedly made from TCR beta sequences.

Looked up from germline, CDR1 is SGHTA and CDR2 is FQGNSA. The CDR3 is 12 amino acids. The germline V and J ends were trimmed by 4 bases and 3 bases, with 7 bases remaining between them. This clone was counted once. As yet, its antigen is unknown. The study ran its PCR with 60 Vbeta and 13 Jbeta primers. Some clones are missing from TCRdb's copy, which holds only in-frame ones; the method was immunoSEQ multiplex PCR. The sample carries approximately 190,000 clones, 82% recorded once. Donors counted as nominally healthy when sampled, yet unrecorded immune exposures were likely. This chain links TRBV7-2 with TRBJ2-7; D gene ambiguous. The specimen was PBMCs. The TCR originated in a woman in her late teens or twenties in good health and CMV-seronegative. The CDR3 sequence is CASSYAYYEQYF. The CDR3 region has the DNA TGTGCCAGCAGCTATGCCTACTACGAGCAGTACTTC.